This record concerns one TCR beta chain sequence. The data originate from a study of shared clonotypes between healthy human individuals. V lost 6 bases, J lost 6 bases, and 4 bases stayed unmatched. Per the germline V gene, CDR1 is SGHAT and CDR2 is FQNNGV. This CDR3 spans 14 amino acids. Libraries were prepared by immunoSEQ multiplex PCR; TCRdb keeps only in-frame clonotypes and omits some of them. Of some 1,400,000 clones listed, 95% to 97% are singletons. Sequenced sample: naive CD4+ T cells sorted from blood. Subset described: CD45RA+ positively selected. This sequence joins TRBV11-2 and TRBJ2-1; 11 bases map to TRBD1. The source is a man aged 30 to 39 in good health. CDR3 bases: TGTGCCAGCAGATGGGACAGGGGGACCAATGAGCAGTTCTTC. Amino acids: CASRWDRGTNEQFF.